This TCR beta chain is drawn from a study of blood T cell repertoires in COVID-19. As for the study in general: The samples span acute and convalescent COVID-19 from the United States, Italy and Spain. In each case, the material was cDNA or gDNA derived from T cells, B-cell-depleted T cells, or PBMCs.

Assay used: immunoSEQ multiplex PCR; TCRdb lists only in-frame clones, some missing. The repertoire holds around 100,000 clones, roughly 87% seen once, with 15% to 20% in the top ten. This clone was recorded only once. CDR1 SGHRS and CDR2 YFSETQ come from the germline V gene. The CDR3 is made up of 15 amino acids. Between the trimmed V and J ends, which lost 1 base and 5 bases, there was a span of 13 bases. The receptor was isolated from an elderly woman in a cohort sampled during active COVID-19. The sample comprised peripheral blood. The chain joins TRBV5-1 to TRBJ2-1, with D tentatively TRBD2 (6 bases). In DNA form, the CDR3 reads TGCGCCAGCAGCTTGAGGCCTAGCGTTAACAATGAGCAGTTCTTC. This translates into CASSLRPSVNNEQFF.